The 14 T cell receptor beta chains below all came from one sample that was sequenced in a study of T cells after yellow fever vaccination. TCRdb reprocessed the 5' RACE reads via MiXCR and lists one record per CDR3 protein. The sample contains 250,000 to 400,000 distinct CDR3 sequences, 4% to 5.5% of which appear only once. This specimen consisted of PBMCs, obtained 15 days after the yellow fever booster vaccination. The origin of the receptors is a man between 18 and 35 years old who received the YFV17D yellow fever vaccine.

This clonotype was counted at least ten times. The chain employs TRBV4-2 and TRBJ1-2; a weak D match, TRBD1 (6 bases). V gave up 4 bases and J gave up 4 bases, with 19 bases separating them. The CDR3 contains 16 residues. The germline CDR1 and CDR2 sequences are LGHNA and YNFKEQ. CDR3 nucleotides: TGTGCCAGCAGCCTAACTACCGTGACAGGTACCTATGGCTACACCTTC. It specifies CASSLTTVTGTYGYTF.

This clonotype was seen many times. The chain uses TRBV15 and TRBJ1-2; D perhaps matches TRBD1 (5 bases). Trimming stripped 0 bases from V and 4 bases from J, with 15 bases between. Germline loops: CDR1 LNHNV, CDR2 YYDKDF (reference sequence). This CDR3 comprises 16 residues. CDR3 nucleotides: TGTGCCACCAGCAGAGATACTCCGGGGGTCTTCTATGGCTACACCTTC. It encodes CATSRDTPGVFYGYTF.

This clonotype has ten or more counts. The chain has TRBV7-2 and TRBJ1-1, with TRBD1 identical over 7 bases. CDR1 and CDR2 from the germline V gene are SGHTA and FQGNSA. J gave up 0 bases and V 5 bases, and 3 bases lay outside the gene matches. The CDR3 spans 14 residues. CDR3 sequence (DNA): TGTGCCAGCAGCGCGACAGGGTTGAACACTGAAGCTTTCTTT. Protein: CASSATGLNTEAFF.

This clonotype was observed at least ten times. The V call is TRBV7-7, the J call TRBJ1-1; no definite D call. In germline, CDR1 is SSHAT, CDR2 FNYEAQ (reference sequence). This CDR3 has 13 residues. Trimming left V 5 bases short and J 1 base short, with 8 bases between. The CDR3 DNA follows: TGTGCCAGCAGCATGAACCAGAACACTGAAGCTTTCTTT. Its protein is CASSMNQNTEAFF.

The table lists this clonotype with many counts. The V call is TRBV18, the J call TRBJ2-3; D gene unclear. The V and J ends lost 8 bases and 2 bases respectively, with 8 bases between them. Germline CDR1 and CDR2: KGHSH and LQKENI. The CDR3 contains 12 residues. The CDR3 DNA is TGTGCCAGCAGCCCAAACACAGATACGCAGTATTTT. It codes for CASSPNTDTQYF.

This clonotype has at least ten counts. This chain connects TRBV28 to TRBJ1-3; a possible D gene is TRBD1 (5 bases). CDR1 is MDHEN, CDR2 SYDVKM, per germline. V was trimmed by 6 bases and J by 7 bases, leaving 16 bases between them. The CDR3 covers 14 residues. CDR3 amino acids: CASRPPGFQNTIYF. CDR3 bases: TGTGCCAGCAGACCACCAGGGTTTCAGAACACCATATATTTT. The whole variable domain, remainder taken from reference TRBV28 and TRBJ1-3, is DVKVTQSSRYLVKRTGEKVFLECVQDMDHENMFWYRQDPGLGLRLIYFSYDVKMKEKGDIPEGYSVSREKKERFSLILESASTNQTSMYLCASRPPGFQNTIYFGEGSWLTVV.

This clonotype was found many times. V usage is TRBV5-1 and J usage is TRBJ2-3, with TRBD1 matching 8 bases. Germline V CDR1 and CDR2: SGHRS, YFSETQ. CDR3 length equals 12 residues. V lost 2 bases and J lost 8; bases outside the gene matches: 1. CDR3 sequence: CASSFQGATQYF. CDR3 DNA sequence: TGCGCCAGCAGCTTTCAGGGGGCTACGCAGTATTTT.

V gene TRBV4-1 combines with J gene TRBJ2-3, with 7 positions matching TRBD1. Germline trimming cut 1 base from V and 2 bases from J; bases unmatched to any gene: 6. Germline V lookup: CDR1 MGHRA, CDR2 YSYEKL. This CDR3 contains 16 residues. DNA of the CDR3: TGCGCCAGCAGCCAAGTTGAAGGGGGCGTCACAGATACGCAGTATTTT. Protein sequence: CASSQVEGGVTDTQYF.

There are many counts of this clonotype. The chain has TRBV7-2 and TRBJ2-5; D perhaps matches TRBD2 (6 bases). V was shortened by 8 bases and J by 9 bases, with 28 bases between the two germline ends. Germline assignment: CDR1 SGHTA and CDR2 FQGNSA. This CDR3 is 16 amino acids long. The CDR3 sequence: CASLPTSSDIPSPQYF. In DNA, the CDR3 is TGTGCCAGCTTACCTACTAGCTCCGACATACCCAGCCCCCAGTACTTC.

The chain links TRBV6-2 or TRBV6-3 to TRBJ2-5, with TRBD2 matching 7 bases. The CDR3 is 15 amino acids. After removal of 7 bases from V and 4 bases from J, the junction contained 12 bases not matched to a gene. Germline V CDR1 and CDR2: MNHEY, SVGEGT. CDR3 nucleotide sequence: TGTGCCAGCACCAATCGGGCGGGAGTTATAGAGACCCAGTACTTC. As protein: CASTNRAGVIETQYF.

This clonotype was detected ten times or more. The rearrangement joins TRBV7-7 to TRBJ2-5; D not certain. Per the germline V gene, CDR1 is SSHAT and CDR2 is FNYEAQ (reference sequence). The CDR3 sequence is 15 residues long. V was trimmed by 5 bases and J by 4 bases, leaving 17 bases between them. CDR3 nucleotides: TGTGCCAGCAGCCGATATTTTGAAGGGCGAGAGACCCAGTACTTC. This encodes CASSRYFEGRETQYF.

This clonotype was seen a handful of times. The V call is TRBV3-1, the J call TRBJ1-6; 9 bases map to TRBD1. The CDR3 length is 15 residues. Trimming at V came to 5 bases and at J to 8 bases, leaving 7 bases not matched to a gene. Germline CDR1 LGHDT, CDR2 YNNKEL (reference sequence). This chain's CDR3 is CASSLGQGPDSPLHF. Here the CDR3 DNA reads TGTGCCAGCAGCTTGGGACAGGGTCCGGATTCACCCCTCCACTTT.

The chain uses TRBV19 and TRBJ1-6; 7 bases align to TRBD1. Unmatched junction bases numbered 4, after V lost 4 bases and J lost 7 bases. Germline V gene lookup returns CDR1 LNHDA and CDR2 SQIVND (reference sequence). This CDR3 comprises 14 residues. The CDR3 loop is CASSRDSRNSPLHF. Written as DNA, the CDR3 is TGTGCCAGTAGTAGGGACAGCCGGAATTCACCCCTCCACTTT.

In this sample, this clonotype turned up many times. The chain links TRBV4-3 to TRBJ2-4, with D perhaps matching TRBD2 (6 bases). The CDR3 extends over 16 amino acids. CDR1 and CDR2 (germline): LGHNA, YSLEER. Trimming removed 0 bases at V and 6 bases at J, with 15 bases between. The DNA of the CDR3 is TGCGCCAGCAGCCAAGAAAGGCTAGTCGGGGGAAACATTCAGTACTTC. Translated: CASSQERLVGGNIQYF.